This TCR beta chain originates from a study of shared clonotypes between healthy human individuals. For the study at large: Donor ages ranged 18 to 49 years: a couple of women, a few men.

The V gene end was trimmed by 2 bases and the J gene end by 4 bases; junction bases not matched to a gene: 6. Per germline, CDR1 SGHTA and CDR2 FQGTGA. This CDR3 contains 17 residues. Assay execution took place at the deep level. Clones were read by immunoSEQ multiplex PCR, and TCRdb kept only the in-frame ones, dropping some. The sample has a few million clones, approximately 90% seen once. Study-wide findings and caveats: The authors sampled blood alone, and tissue repertoires likely differ. An effect of sequencing depth on clonotype sharing among donors was expected.

A word on this clone: The antigen remains undetermined.

The specimen was naive CD4+ T cells from PBMCs. Subset specified: CD45RA+ positively selected. The J gene is TRBJ2-5, the V gene TRBV7-3; 14 bases map to TRBD2. This TCR derives from a man younger than 35 in good health. Some clones in this sample may be carry-over from other donors' samples. The CDR3 is CASSLGTSGSGGETQYF. The CDR3 DNA follows: TGTGCCAGCAGCTTAGGGACTAGCGGGAGCGGGGGAGAGACCCAGTACTTC.